This T cell receptor (beta chain) was sequenced during a study of technical replicates of blood from several donors. This clone turned up a few times. Some clones are missing from TCRdb's copy, which holds only in-frame ones; the method was immunoSEQ multiplex PCR. The sample holds approximately 90,000 clones; 95% are singletons and the top ten take 0.2% to 0.3%. V was clipped by 1 base and J by 1 base, with 5 bases between them. The CDR3 loop spans 13 amino acids. Germline CDR1 is SGDLS and CDR2 is YYNGEE. The receptor was isolated from a human donor in good health. Material for sequencing was T cells isolated from PBMCs. The chain is built from TRBV9 and TRBJ1-1; D is uncertain. The CDR3 DNA reads TGTGCCAGCAGCGTAACGGGGAACACTGAAGCTTTCTTT. Translating gives CASSVTGNTEAFF.